One sample yielded the 25 T cell receptor beta chains listed below, sequenced in a study of T cells in Graves' hyperthyroidism and ophthalmopathy. Template material for amplifying TCR beta CDR3 regions consisted of RNA transcripts. The HTBI primer set served for first-round RT-PCR of the TCR CDR3. TCRdb reanalysed the multiplex PCR reads using MiXCR and keeps one entry per CDR3 protein. The repertoire consists of 600,000 to 650,000 distinct CDR3 sequences, with around 20% occurring once and the leading ten covering 30% to 40%. The source material was blood. The receptors were gathered from a young man with Graves' ophthalmopathy.

V usage is TRBV20-1 and J usage is TRBJ2-7, with D perhaps TRBD2 (6 bases). This CDR3 contains 16 residues. Germline CDR1 and CDR2: DFQATT and SNEGSKA (reference sequence). With 7 bases removed from V and 0 bases from J, the gap between germline ends came to 22 bases. The CDR3 region has the DNA TGCAGTGTTAACCGGGGACTCGGAAAAATCTCCTACGAGCAGTACTTC. It is translated as CSVNRGLGKISYEQYF.

The V call is TRBV19, the J call TRBJ2-7; TRBD2 might be the D (6 bases). Germline-derived CDR1 and CDR2 are LNHDA and SQIVND (reference sequence). There are 14 residues in the CDR3. The V end lost 3 bases, the J end lost 5 bases, and 14 bases lay between the germline ends. In DNA form, the CDR3 reads TGTGCCAGTAGTATGGAGGGGTTGGTCAACGAGCAGTACTTC. Translation: CASSMEGLVNEQYF.

The CDR3 DNA is TGCAGCGTTGAAAGGGACAGCTCCTACGAGCAGTACTTC. It codes for CSVERDSSYEQYF. V is TRBV29-1 and J is TRBJ2-7, with 7 bases aligning to TRBD1. Germline assignment: CDR1 SQVTM and CDR2 ANQGSEA. V lost 2 bases, J lost 0 bases, and 1 base stayed unmatched. This CDR3 has 13 residues.

This clonotype has at least ten counts. The J gene is TRBJ1-1, the V gene TRBV6-1; D not certain. Per germline, CDR1 MNHNS and CDR2 SASEGT. The CDR3 spans 14 residues. V lost 4 bases and J lost 1, with 10 bases in between. The CDR3 DNA sequence: TGTGCCAGCAGTGGTCTGATAGGGAACACTGAAGCTTTCTTT. The encoded protein is CASSGLIGNTEAFF.

This sequence joins TRBV5-1 and TRBJ1-5; D gene unclear. The CDR3 runs 16 residues. V was shortened by 5 bases and J by 0 bases, with 15 bases between the two germline ends. Looked up from germline, CDR1 is SGHRS and CDR2 is YFSETQ. The CDR3 region is CASRLSPLGSNQPQHF. The CDR3 DNA sequence: TGCGCCAGCAGATTAAGTCCTCTTGGTAGCAATCAGCCCCAGCATTTT.

This clonotype came up a few times. The chain couples TRBV9 to TRBJ1-1; perhaps TRBD1 as D (5 bases). CDR1 is SGDLS, CDR2 YYNGEE, per germline. Trimming took 4 bases from V and 6 from J, leaving 13 bases between them. The length of the CDR3 is 13 residues. The CDR3 is CASSMGGMAEAFF. The DNA of the CDR3 is TGTGCCAGCAGCATGGGGGGTATGGCTGAAGCTTTCTTT.

This clonotype was recorded at least ten times. V is TRBV11-2 and J is TRBJ2-2, with 12 bases identical to TRBD2. This CDR3 is 19 amino acids long. In germline, CDR1 is SGHAT, CDR2 FQNNGV. V was clipped by 5 bases and J by 1 base; unmatched bases: 11. CDR3 region: CASSTGLAGAQVNTGELFF. The CDR3 nucleotides are TGTGCCAGCAGCACGGGACTAGCGGGCGCCCAGGTGAACACCGGGGAGCTGTTTTTT.

This clonotype was detected only a few times. CDR3 sequence (DNA): TGTGCCAGCAGTTACAGACCCCAGGGGCTAGGCGATGAGCAGTTCTTC. The encoded protein is CASSYRPQGLGDEQFF. The J gene is TRBJ2-1, the V gene TRBV6-5; TRBD1 is a possible D gene (6 bases). Trimming removed 2 bases from V and 8 bases from J, with 19 bases in between. The CDR3 covers 16 residues. Germline V gene data show CDR1 as MNHEY and CDR2 as SVGAGI.

The genes are TRBV11-1 and TRBJ1-1, with 9 bases that match TRBD1. Germline CDR1 is SGHAT and CDR2 is FQDESV (reference sequence). Trimming cost V 5 bases and J 1 base; bases outside gene matches: 8. The CDR3 totals 16 residues. In nucleotides, the CDR3 is TGTGCCAGCAGCCGGCTACCGGGACAGGGGAACACTGAAGCTTTCTTT. Its protein product is CASSRLPGQGNTEAFF.

A few counts support this clonotype. This rearrangement joins TRBV20-1 to TRBJ2-1; 9 bases map to TRBD2. Trimming cost V 4 bases and J 9 bases; bases outside gene matches: 7. The CDR3 has 13 amino acids. The germline CDR1 and CDR2 sequences are DFQATT and SNEGSKA (reference sequence). The CDR3 spells CSAKAGGLVEQFF. Written as DNA, the CDR3 is TGCAGTGCTAAAGCGGGAGGATTGGTTGAGCAGTTCTTC.

In its sample, this clonotype was seen a few times. The chain uses TRBV10-3 and TRBJ1-3; D is ambiguous. The CDR3 is made up of 16 amino acids. The ends were cut back, 0 bases at V and 0 bases at J, with 9 bases in the middle. From germline, CDR1 is ENHRY and CDR2 SYGVKD. CDR3 loop: CAISESSRSSGNTIYF. The CDR3 coding sequence is TGTGCCATCAGTGAGTCGAGTCGCTCCTCTGGAAACACCATATATTTT.

This clonotype was counted ten times or more. This chain joins TRBV24-1 and TRBJ1-1; a possible D gene is TRBD1 (6 bases). Trimming took 5 bases from V and 4 from J, leaving 10 bases between them. Germline V CDR1 and CDR2: KGHDR, SFDVKD. The CDR3 contains 13 residues. The CDR3 loop reads CATSGGGGTEAFF. CDR3 sequence (DNA): TGTGCCACCAGTGGGGGGGGCGGCACTGAAGCTTTCTTT.

The chain employs TRBV6-1 and TRBJ2-3, with 8 nucleotides matching TRBD1. There are 14 residues in the CDR3. The germline V gene has CDR1 MNHNS and CDR2 SASEGT. The trim removed 8 bases at V and 3 bases at J, leaving 7 bases unmatched. The CDR3 sequence is CASPGQGVTDTQYF. CDR3 sequence (DNA): TGTGCCAGCCCCGGACAGGGAGTGACAGATACGCAGTATTTT.

V gene TRBV29-1 combines with J gene TRBJ1-2; D unclear. Per germline, CDR1 SQVTM and CDR2 ANQGSEA. The V end was cut by 2 bases, the J end by 0 bases, with 10 bases between. The CDR3 consists of 14 residues. CDR3 amino acids: CSVERLLANYGYTF. CDR3 coding DNA: TGCAGCGTTGAAAGGTTACTAGCTAACTATGGCTACACCTTC.

The sample holds one count of this clonotype. The rearrangement joins TRBV6-2 or TRBV6-3 to TRBJ2-1; 14 bases agree with TRBD2. Germline V gene data show CDR1 as MNHEY and CDR2 as SVGEGT. Trimming cost V 4 bases and J 4 bases; bases outside gene matches: 12. The CDR3 has 19 amino acids. The CDR3 sequence: CASSFWTSGRQEFYNEQFF. CDR3 sequence (DNA): TGTGCCAGCAGTTTCTGGACTAGCGGGAGGCAAGAATTTTACAATGAGCAGTTCTTC.

This clonotype was seen ten or more times. CDR3 DNA: TGTGCCAGCTCACCAAGAACGGGGGTCAATGAGCAGTTCTTC. This codes for CASSPRTGVNEQFF. The rearrangement uses TRBV18 and TRBJ2-1; a weak D match, TRBD2 (6 bases). Germline loops: CDR1 KGHSH, CDR2 LQKENI. The V gene lost 2 bases and the J gene lost 6 bases, with 11 bases spanning the gap. The CDR3 is 14 residues long.

This clonotype was picked up many times. This sequence joins TRBV28 and TRBJ1-1; no clear D. The CDR3 loop spans 12 amino acids. Germline CDR1 is MDHEN and CDR2 is SYDVKM. The V gene lost 6 bases and the J gene lost 1 base, with 6 bases spanning the gap. This CDR3 is CASRIGNTEAFF. The CDR3 DNA is TGTGCCAGCAGGATCGGGAACACTGAAGCTTTCTTT.

This clonotype was counted a few times. A much larger clone differs from this one at a single base, so this may be a read error. The V and J genes are TRBV12-3 or TRBV12-4 and TRBJ2-7; D might be TRBD2 (6 bases). This CDR3 is 14 amino acids long. V lost 3 bases, J lost 9 bases, and 18 bases lay in between. The CDR3 DNA follows: TGTGCCAGCAGTTTCCGGGCTAGCGTCTCCGGGCAGTACTTC. Its protein is CASSFRASVSGQYF.

The DNA for the CDR3 is TGTGCCAACAGATCTACCAGGATTCTCCCCTACGAGCAGTACTTC. Translated, it gives CANRSTRILPYEQYF. V is TRBV7-2 and J is TRBJ2-7, with D hard to call. Germline lookup yields CDR1 SGHTA and CDR2 FQGNSA. The V and J ends lost 10 bases and 2 bases respectively, with 21 bases between them. The CDR3 totals 15 residues.

V is TRBV28 and J is TRBJ1-5, with D possibly TRBD1 on 6 matching bases. With 5 bases removed from V and 6 bases from J, the gap between germline ends came to 17 bases. The germline CDR1 and CDR2 sequences are MDHEN and SYDVKM. CDR3 length: 15 amino acids. CDR3 residues: CASSPGHSGGQPQHF. The CDR3 bases are TGTGCCAGCAGTCCGGGACACTCAGGAGGTCAGCCCCAGCATTTT.

This clonotype has more than one count but fewer than ten. The gene calls are TRBV5-5 and TRBJ1-1, with 7 bases aligning to TRBD1. Trimming at V came to 0 bases and at J to 6 bases, leaving 5 bases not matched to a gene. Germline V gene data show CDR1 as SGHKS and CDR2 as YYEKEE (reference sequence). This CDR3 is built from 14 residues. CDR3 DNA: TGTGCCAGCAGCTTGGCCCCGACAGGGTCTGAAGCTTTCTTT. Its translation: CASSLAPTGSEAFF.

At least ten counts were recorded for this clonotype. The genes are TRBV30 and TRBJ2-7; TRBD2 might be the D (7 bases). Trimming shortened V by 1 base and J by 2 bases, and 12 bases separated the two germline ends. CDR3 length equals 14 residues. The V gene's germline CDR1 is GTSNPN and CDR2 SVGIG (reference sequence). In DNA, the CDR3 is TGTGCCTGGAGTGGGGGGCTAGCGGCCTACGAGCAGTACTTC. This translates into CAWSGGLAAYEQYF.

The chain employs TRBV29-1 and TRBJ2-1, with TRBD1 matching over 7 bases. The CDR3 runs 13 residues. In germline, CDR1 is SQVTM, CDR2 ANQGSEA. The V gene end was trimmed by 5 bases and the J gene end by 7 bases; junction bases not matched to a gene: 8. DNA of the CDR3: TGCAGCGTTCTACCCGGGACAGCTAATGAGCAGTTCTTC. Amino acid sequence: CSVLPGTANEQFF.

This clonotype appeared many times. The V call is TRBV7-9, the J call TRBJ1-2; D uncertain. Germline values: CDR1 SEHNR, CDR2 FQNEAQ (reference sequence). The CDR3 is 15 amino acids. V lost 0 bases, J lost 3 bases, and 11 bases lay in between. CDR3 protein: CASSLAVAVDYGYTF. CDR3 bases: TGTGCCAGCAGCTTAGCGGTGGCGGTTGACTATGGCTACACCTTC. The variable domain in full, completed from reference TRBV7-9 and TRBJ1-2, reads DTGVSQNPRHKITKRGQNVTFRCDPISEHNRLYWYRQTLGQGPEFLTYFQNEAQLEKSRLLSDRFSAERPKGSFSTLEIQRTEQGDSAMYLCASSLAVAVDYGYTFGSGTRLTVV.

The V call is TRBV6-2 or TRBV6-3, the J call TRBJ2-7, with TRBD2 as a possible D gene (6 bases). The V and J ends lost 4 bases and 3 bases respectively, with 10 bases between them. The CDR3 runs 13 residues. Germline V gives CDR1 MNHEY, CDR2 SVGEGT. The CDR3 region is CASSFRGNYEQYF. The CDR3 DNA sequence: TGTGCCAGCAGTTTCCGCGGGAACTACGAGCAGTACTTC.